These T cell receptor beta chains were read from a single sample in a study of blood T cell repertoires in COVID-19. TCRdb's table, derived via immunoSEQ multiplex PCR, lists solely in-frame clones and lacks some. The sample includes approximately 190,000 clones, around 86% seen only once; the top ten take 20% to 25%. The sample comprised PBMCs or T cells enriched from blood (not recorded which). Receptors were obtained from a woman in her thirties or forties in a cohort exposed to, infected with or recovered from COVID-19 (not recorded which). Both conserved end residues are part of each CDR3. A D gene is named only where the DNA matches it firmly. The size entry is marked missing in some rows and otherwise reads once, few, many or a size class.

cdr3_nt cdr3_aa clone_size v_call d_call j_call
TGTGCCAGCAGCGTATCCCCTAATTCAGGGATCCATTCACCCCTCCACTTT CASSVSPNSGIHSPLHF NA TRBV9 NA TRBJ1-6
TGTGCCAGCAGCTCGCCGGGAGCTAACTATGGCTACACCTTC CASSSPGANYGYTF NA TRBV11-2 NA TRBJ1-2
TGTGCCAGCAGCTTAGATTCCGGGAATAACTATGGCTACACCTTC CASSLDSGNNYGYTF NA TRBV11-3 NA TRBJ1-2
TGCGCCAGCAGCCAAGGGGGGGCCTACGAGCAGTACTTC CASSQGGAYEQYF NA TRBV4-3 NA TRBJ2-7
TGCGCCAGCAGCCAGGACAGGGCCGGAAACACCATATATTTT CASSQDRAGNTIYF NA TRBV4-1 TRBD1 TRBJ1-3
TGTGCCACCAGCAGAGATCTCGGGGTCAGCACTGAAGCTTTCTTT CATSRDLGVSTEAFF NA TRBV15 NA TRBJ1-1
TGTGCCAGCAGCTTGGGGGACAGTAGCGAGCAGTACTTC CASSLGDSSEQYF NA TRBV5-6 TRBD1 TRBJ2-7
TGTGCCAGCAGCCAAGTTCGGGTGACCTCTGGAAACACCATATATTTT CASSQVRVTSGNTIYF NA TRBV3-1/TRBV3-2 NA TRBJ1-3
TGTGCCAGCAGTCCCCCCGGAGGGACCGATGGCTACACCTTC CASSPPGGTDGYTF few TRBV27 NA TRBJ1-2
TGTGCCAGTAGACCCTCACACCCCCAGCCCCAGCATTTT CASRPSHPQPQHF few TRBV19 NA TRBJ1-5
TGTGCCAGCAGTTACTTTCTGGGGGCGAGGACAGATACGCAGTATTTT CASSYFLGARTDTQYF NA TRBV6-2/TRBV6-3 NA TRBJ2-3
TGTGCCAGCAGCGACGGGACAGGGGACACCGGGGAGCTGTTTTTT CASSDGTGDTGELFF NA TRBV6-2/TRBV6-3 TRBD1 TRBJ2-2
TGTGCTAGTGGTTTGGTACCCCTGGGACTAGCGGGAGGGACTTCCTACGAGCAGTACTTC CASGLVPLGLAGGTSYEQYF NA TRBV12-5 TRBD2 TRBJ2-7
TGTGCCAGCAGTTTCGGGACAGGGGGCAGAGATGGCTACACCTTC CASSFGTGGRDGYTF NA TRBV27 TRBD1 TRBJ1-2